Following are 27 T cell receptor beta chains from one sample sequenced in a study of shared clonotypes between healthy human individuals. Naive CD8 cells comprised CD45RO-negative, CCR7-positively selected cells, excluding terminally differentiated effector memory CD45RA+ cells. Sequencing was performed with immunoSEQ multiplex PCR; in TCRdb, only in-frame clones are kept and a portion is missing. This sample has about 2,100,000 clones; just over 90% occur once, and the top ten carry more than 1.5%. Sample: naive CD8+ T cells from PBMCs. Receptors originate from a man younger than 30 in good health. Some clones in this sample may be carry-over from other donors' samples.

The chain is built from TRBV7-6 and TRBJ2-2, with TRBD1 as a possible D gene (5 bases). This CDR3 contains 18 residues. The V end lost 4 bases, the J end lost 5 bases, and 23 bases lay between the germline ends. Per the germline V gene, CDR1 is SGHVS and CDR2 is FNYEAQ. The CDR3 sequence: CASSSLMFPDISTGELFF. CDR3 bases: TGTGCCAGCAGCTCCCTAATGTTTCCGGACATTTCAACCGGGGAGCTGTTTTTT.

The V call is TRBV2, the J call TRBJ1-1, with 7 bases fitting TRBD1. The CDR3 sequence is 14 residues long. V gave up 9 bases and J gave up 4 bases; unmatched junction bases: 11. CDR1 is SNHLY and CDR2 is FYNNEI in the germline V gene. The CDR3 here is CAREEGAPSTEAFF. As DNA, the CDR3 is TGTGCCAGAGAGGAGGGGGCACCGAGCACTGAAGCTTTCTTT.

In the case of this clone: The junction departs from germline at one end; a sequencing error may be responsible. V and J are TRBV27 and TRBJ2-7, with D perhaps matching TRBD2 (6 bases). The CDR3 is 12 residues long. Germline V gives CDR1 MNHEY, CDR2 SMNVEV (reference sequence). The CDR3, as DNA: TGCGCGGTGGGCGGGACGACTTACGAGCAGTACTTC. Translation gives CAVGGTTYEQYF.

This clone was seen only once. The rearrangement joins TRBV5-8 to TRBJ2-7; D uncertain. V lost 4 bases to trimming and J lost 5 bases, with 13 bases between them. The CDR3 has 13 residues. Germline values: CDR1 SGHTS, CDR2 YDEGEE. Here the CDR3 reads CASSLMKGNEQYF. The DNA for the CDR3 is TGTGCCAGCAGCCTAATGAAGGGTAACGAGCAGTACTTC.

V gene TRBV7-9 combines with J gene TRBJ2-7; D is unclear. CDR3 length: 13 residues. Trimming pared 0 bases from V and 4 bases from J, leaving 7 bases between. From germline, CDR1 is SEHNR and CDR2 FQNEAQ (reference sequence). The CDR3 DNA is TGTGCCAGCAGCTTAGCCCTTGTTTACGAGCAGTACTTC. As protein: CASSLALVYEQYF.

Concerning this clone itself: Other DNA sequences within the sample encode an identical CDR3. V is TRBV27 and J is TRBJ2-1, with 10 positions matching TRBD2. Trimming took 2 bases from V and 4 from J; bases not matched to a gene: 2. Germline V gene sequence: CDR1 MNHEY, CDR2 SMNVEV (reference sequence). CDR3 length: 15 residues. The CDR3 protein is CASSLSGRGYNEQFF. The CDR3 DNA follows: TGTGCCAGCAGTTTAAGCGGGAGGGGGTACAATGAGCAGTTCTTC.

The rearrangement uses TRBV19 and TRBJ2-1; D ambiguous. Germline V gene lookup returns CDR1 LNHDA and CDR2 SQIVND (reference sequence). The CDR3 is 12 amino acids. V was trimmed by 7 bases and J by 2 bases, leaving 6 bases between them. As DNA, the CDR3 is TGTGCCAGTAACTCCGCCTACAATGAGCAGTTCTTC. Protein sequence: CASNSAYNEQFF.

J is TRBJ2-3 and V is TRBV9; TRBD2 matches at 10 bases. The germline CDR1 and CDR2 sequences are SGDLS and YYNGEE. The CDR3 is 16 residues long. V lost 5 bases, J lost 0 bases, and 6 bases stayed unmatched. The DNA of the CDR3 is TGTGCCAGCAGTCACCCGACTAGCGGGAGCACAGATACGCAGTATTTT. As protein: CASSHPTSGSTDTQYF.

The rearrangement uses TRBV19 and TRBJ2-7; 13 positions agree with TRBD2. The germline CDR1 and CDR2 sequences are LNHDA and SQIVND (reference sequence). The junction had 12 bases not matched to a gene; V was cut back by 3 bases and J by 7 bases. The length of the CDR3 is 17 residues. The DNA of the CDR3 is TGTGCCAGTAGTATTCGGTGGACTAGCGGGAGAATAGAGGAGCAGTACTTC. Amino acids: CASSIRWTSGRIEEQYF. The entire variable domain, with the rest obtained from reference TRBV19 and TRBJ2-7, is as follows: DGGITQSPKYLFRKEGQNVTLSCEQNLNHDAMYWYRQDPGQGLRLIYYSQIVNDFQKGDIAEGYSVSREKKESFPLTVTSAQKNPTAFYLCASSIRWTSGRIEEQYFGPGTRLTVT.

V gene TRBV28 combines with J gene TRBJ1-5, with D possibly matching TRBD1 (6 bases). Trimming pared 4 bases from V and 6 bases from J, leaving 22 bases between. This CDR3 is 17 amino acids long. CDR1 and CDR2 (germline): MDHEN, SYDVKM. This CDR3 reads CASSSGTVGGSGQPQHF. The CDR3 DNA sequence: TGTGCCAGCAGTTCTGGGACGGTGGGGGGCTCGGGTCAGCCCCAGCATTTT.

This clone was recorded once. V usage is TRBV27 and J usage is TRBJ2-7; 11 nucleotides line up with TRBD2. CDR1 and CDR2 from the germline V gene are MNHEY and SMNVEV (reference sequence). J gave up 2 bases and V 6 bases, and 6 bases lay outside the gene matches. This CDR3 has 15 residues. CDR3 in DNA: TGTGCCAGCAGCGCGGGGACTAGCGGAACCTACGAGCAGTACTTC. Its translation: CASSAGTSGTYEQYF.

The V and J genes are TRBV2 and TRBJ2-7, with D perhaps TRBD1 (6 bases). The germline gives CDR1 SNHLY, CDR2 FYNNEI. Trimming shortened V by 4 bases and J by 2 bases, and 12 bases separated the two germline ends. The CDR3 extends over 14 amino acids. This CDR3 is CASSVTGNTYEQYF. The CDR3 nucleotides are TGTGCCAGCAGTGTTACAGGGAATACCTACGAGCAGTACTTC.

This clone has a single count. V gene TRBV18 combines with J gene TRBJ2-5; D ambiguous. The CDR3 has 14 residues. The V gene's germline CDR1 is KGHSH and CDR2 LQKENI. V was trimmed by 3 bases and J by 0 bases, leaving 8 bases between them. CDR3 DNA sequence: TGTGCCAGCTCACCTGGACGCTACCAAGAGACCCAGTACTTC. Translating it yields CASSPGRYQETQYF.

This clone appeared a single time. The gene calls are TRBV28 and TRBJ1-5, with D possibly being TRBD1 (5 bases). The V end lost 1 base, the J end lost 3 bases, and 13 bases lay between the germline ends. The germline CDR1 and CDR2 sequences are MDHEN and SYDVKM. The CDR3 length is 16 residues. CDR3 protein: CASSLLVGDHNQPQHF. CDR3 nucleotide sequence: TGTGCCAGCAGTTTATTGGTAGGGGACCACAATCAGCCCCAGCATTTT.

This clone was found once. The chain joins TRBV16 to TRBJ1-5; D is undetermined. The CDR3 runs 11 residues. The germline V gene has CDR1 KGHSY and CDR2 FQNENV. The germline V and J ends were trimmed by 2 bases and 4 bases, with 0 bases remaining between them. CDR3 coding DNA: TGTGCCAGCAGCCAAAATCAGCCCCAGCATTTT. Its protein product is CASSQNQPQHF. Variable domain in full (rest from reference TRBV16 and TRBJ1-5): GEEVAQTPKHLVRGEGQKAKLYCAPIKGHSYVFWYQQVLKNEFKFLISFQNENVFDETGMPKERFSAKCLPNSPCSLEIQATKLEDSAVYFCASSQNQPQHFGDGTRLSIL.

The chain joins TRBV4-3 to TRBJ2-6; D call uncertain. Germline V gene lookup returns CDR1 LGHNA and CDR2 YSLEER. Trimming removed 1 base from V and 0 bases from J, with 4 bases in between. The CDR3 is 15 residues long. CDR3 sequence reads: CASSQARSGANVLTF. In nucleotides, the CDR3 is TGCGCCAGCAGCCAAGCGCGCTCTGGGGCCAACGTCCTGACTTTC.

The J gene is TRBJ2-5, the V gene TRBV7-2; D gene unclear. Deletions cut 2 bases from V and 2 bases from J, with 15 bases between. Per germline, CDR1 SGHTA and CDR2 FQGNSA. The CDR3 runs to 16 residues. Here the CDR3 reads CASSLRPMAEQETQYF. CDR3 nucleotides: TGTGCCAGCAGCTTAAGACCCATGGCGGAGCAAGAGACCCAGTACTTC.

The chain links TRBV7-9 to TRBJ2-1; TRBD2 aligns across 11 bases. Trimming removed 5 bases from V and 4 bases from J; junction bases left unmatched: 4. The CDR3 totals 15 residues. Per germline, CDR1 SEHNR and CDR2 FQNEAQ (reference sequence). The DNA of the CDR3 is TGTGCCAGCAGCCTACTAGCGGGGGAATACAATGAGCAGTTCTTC. Encoded protein: CASSLLAGEYNEQFF.

This clone was recorded once. Other nucleotide sequences in the sample specify the same CDR3. V usage is TRBV27 and J usage is TRBJ2-1, with 11 bases lining up with TRBD2. CDR1 and CDR2 (germline): MNHEY, SMNVEV (reference sequence). The J segment lost 8 bases and the V segment lost 3 bases, leaving 9 bases of the junction unmatched. There are 16 residues in the CDR3. The CDR3 DNA sequence: TGTGCCAGCAGTTTGTTGAGAACTAGCGGGAGCGATGAGCAGTTCTTC. Translation gives CASSLLRTSGSDEQFF.

V is TRBV7-9 and J is TRBJ2-4; 10 bases are shared with TRBD1. The germline gives CDR1 SEHNR, CDR2 FQNEAQ (reference sequence). This CDR3 is built from 16 residues. With 4 bases clipped from V and 1 base from J, the junction kept 4 bases outside the gene matches. The CDR3 spells CASSSTGGTAKNIQYF. As DNA, the CDR3 is TGTGCCAGCAGCTCGACAGGGGGCACGGCCAAAAACATTCAGTACTTC.

The gene calls are TRBV5-1 and TRBJ2-7, with 9 bases identical to TRBD1. The CDR3 is made up of 14 amino acids. CDR1 is SGHRS and CDR2 is YFSETQ in the germline V gene. J lost 3 bases, V lost 5 bases, and 6 bases had no gene match. The CDR3 loop is CASRPDRGIYEQYF. In DNA form, the CDR3 reads TGCGCCAGCAGACCAGACAGGGGGATCTACGAGCAGTACTTC.

The chain links TRBV23-1 to TRBJ1-5; D call uncertain. TRBV23-1 is classed as an ORF, of uncertain function. The CDR3 totals 17 residues. With 0 bases removed from V and 3 bases from J, the gap between germline ends came to 15 bases. The CDR3 DNA reads as TGCGCCAGCAGTCAATCGTACTTCAGGAGGTCCAATCAGCCCCAGCATTTT. It codes for CASSQSYFRRSNQPQHF.

V usage is TRBV19 and J usage is TRBJ2-7; maybe TRBD2 (5 bases). V lost 0 bases and J lost 6, with 9 bases in between. The germline gives CDR1 LNHDA, CDR2 SQIVND (reference sequence). The CDR3 spans 13 residues. CDR3 in amino acids: CASSIEPGSEQYF. The DNA of the CDR3 is TGTGCCAGTAGTATAGAACCGGGGTCCGAGCAGTACTTC.

The chain has TRBV19 and TRBJ2-5; 7 bases align to TRBD1. Germline V gene lookup returns CDR1 LNHDA and CDR2 SQIVND (reference sequence). The junction had 11 bases not matched to a gene; V was cut back by 5 bases and J by 5 bases. The CDR3 sequence is 15 residues long. CDR3 region: CASSQPWTGVETQYF. Written as DNA, the CDR3 is TGTGCCAGTAGTCAACCCTGGACAGGTGTGGAGACCCAGTACTTC.

The chain employs TRBV28 and TRBJ1-2, with 8 bases fitting TRBD1. V was clipped by 6 bases and J by 8 bases; unmatched bases: 11. The CDR3 is 14 amino acids. From germline, CDR1 is MDHEN and CDR2 SYDVKM. The CDR3 sequence: CASSPDRGVRGYTF. CDR3 nucleotides: TGTGCCAGCAGCCCTGACAGGGGAGTGCGGGGCTACACCTTC.

V is TRBV7-8 and J is TRBJ2-5; TRBD2 matches 14 bases. The CDR3 consists of 18 residues. Germline values: CDR1 SGHVS, CDR2 FQNEAQ. Losses at the gene ends were 5 bases for V and 4 bases for J; bases not matched to a gene: 12. Here the CDR3 DNA reads TGTGCCAGCAGCCTTCGACTAGCGGGAGGGCCCCTACGAGAGACCCAGTACTTC. Protein: CASSLRLAGGPLRETQYF. Full variable domain (outside the CDR3, taken from reference TRBV7-8 and TRBJ2-5): GAGVSQSPRYKVAKRGQDVALRCDPISGHVSLFWYQQALGQGPEFLTYFQNEAQLDKSGLPSDRFFAERPEGSVSTLKIQRTQQEDSAVYLCASSLRLAGGPLRETQYFGPGTRLLVL.

In this sample, this clone turned up once. The chain combines TRBV9 with TRBJ2-2; the D gene could be TRBD1 or TRBD2 (6 bases each). CDR1 is SGDLS, CDR2 YYNGEE, per germline. The CDR3 has 13 residues. The germline V and J ends were trimmed by 4 bases and 6 bases, with 10 bases remaining between them. The CDR3 DNA sequence: TGTGCCAGCAGCTCGGGGGCGGCCGGGGAGCTGTTTTTT. Protein: CASSSGAAGELFF.